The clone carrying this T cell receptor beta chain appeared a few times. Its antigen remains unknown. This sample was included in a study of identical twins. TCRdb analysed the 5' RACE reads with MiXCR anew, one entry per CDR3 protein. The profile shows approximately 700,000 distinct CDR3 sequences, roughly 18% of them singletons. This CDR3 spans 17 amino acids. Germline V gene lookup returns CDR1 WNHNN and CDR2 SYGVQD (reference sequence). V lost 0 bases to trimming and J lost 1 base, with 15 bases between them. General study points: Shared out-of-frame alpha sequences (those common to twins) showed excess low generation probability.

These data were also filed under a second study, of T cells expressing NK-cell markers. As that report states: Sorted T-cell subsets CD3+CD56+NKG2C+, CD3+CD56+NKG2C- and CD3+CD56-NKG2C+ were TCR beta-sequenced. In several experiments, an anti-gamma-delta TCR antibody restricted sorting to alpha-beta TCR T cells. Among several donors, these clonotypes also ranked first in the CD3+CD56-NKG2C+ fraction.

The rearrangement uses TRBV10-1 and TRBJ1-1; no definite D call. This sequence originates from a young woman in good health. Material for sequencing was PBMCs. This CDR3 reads CASSESTGWGGNTEAFF. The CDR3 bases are TGCGCCAGCAGTGAGTCGACGGGCTGGGGAGGGAACACTGAAGCTTTCTTT.